Listed here are 31 T cell receptor beta chains from one sample, sequenced in a study of cytomegalovirus exposure and HLA in healthy donors. PCR involved 60 Vbeta and 13 Jbeta primers. Data came from immunoSEQ multiplex PCR; TCRdb stores just in-frame clones and leaves some out. The sample consists of about 160,000 clones, around 80% of them appearing once. Sequenced sample: PBMCs. All receptors come from a man between 18 and 29 years old in good health and CMV-seronegative.

V gene TRBV7-6 combines with J gene TRBJ2-5, with D tentatively TRBD2 (6 bases). V dropped 2 bases and J dropped 1 base, with 8 bases sitting between them. The CDR3 contains 14 residues. The germline CDR1 and CDR2 sequences are SGHVS and FNYEAQ. CDR3 in amino acids: CASSLTGSQETQYF. The DNA for the CDR3 is TGTGCCAGCAGCTTAACCGGGAGCCAAGAGACCCAGTACTTC.

The V call is TRBV9, the J call TRBJ2-5; D unresolved. The germline V and J ends were trimmed by 0 bases and 3 bases, with 15 bases remaining between them. Germline V gene lookup returns CDR1 SGDLS and CDR2 YYNGEE. This CDR3 is built from 16 residues. CDR3 in DNA: TGTGCCAGCAGCGTAGGAGGTTCTAGTTCTAAAGAGACCCAGTACTTC. Translating it yields CASSVGGSSSKETQYF.

V and J are TRBV9 and TRBJ1-1; tentatively, D is TRBD1 (6 bases). Germline V gene lookup returns CDR1 SGDLS and CDR2 YYNGEE. V dropped 2 bases and J dropped 2 bases, with 7 bases sitting between them. This CDR3 comprises 13 residues. The CDR3 region is CASSVDSNTEAFF. CDR3 nucleotides: TGTGCCAGCAGCGTGGACAGTAACACTGAAGCTTTCTTT.

This clone was seen more than once but under ten times. The CDR3: CASRPGGRDTQYF. DNA of the CDR3: TGTGCCAGCAGACCAGGGGGGCGAGATACGCAGTATTTT. The chain has TRBV27 and TRBJ2-3, with a possible D match to TRBD1 (7 bases). The CDR3 totals 13 residues. Germline V gene data show CDR1 as MNHEY and CDR2 as SMNVEV (reference sequence). V lost 6 bases and J 5 bases, leaving 12 bases between the germline ends.

The rearrangement links TRBV5-6 to TRBJ2-5, with D perhaps matching TRBD2 (5 bases). V was trimmed by 0 bases and J by 3 bases, leaving 9 bases between them. The V gene's germline CDR1 is SGHDT and CDR2 YYEEEE. The CDR3 sequence is 14 residues long. The CDR3 DNA reads TGTGCCAGCAGCTTGGTGGCTAGCAAAGAGACCCAGTACTTC. Its protein product is CASSLVASKETQYF.

The CDR3 sequence is CASREGPFSGANVLTF. Here the CDR3 DNA reads TGTGCCAGCCGGGAGGGGCCGTTCTCTGGGGCCAACGTCCTGACTTTC. This chain uses TRBV11-2 with TRBJ2-6, with TRBD2 matching over 8 bases. V lost 8 bases and J lost 0; bases outside the gene matches: 6. The CDR3 runs 16 residues. Germline-derived CDR1 and CDR2 are SGHAT and FQNNGV.

The V and J genes are TRBV7-3 and TRBJ1-2; 9 nucleotides agree with TRBD1. From germline, CDR1 is SGHTA and CDR2 FQGTGA. This CDR3 comprises 14 residues. V shed 4 bases and J 4 bases; nucleotides not matched to a gene: 4. CDR3 loop: CASSSGTGPYGYTF. The CDR3 DNA is TGTGCCAGCAGCTCCGGGACAGGGCCCTATGGCTACACCTTC.

The J gene is TRBJ1-2, the V gene TRBV27, with D possibly TRBD1 on 6 matching bases. Germline V gene sequence: CDR1 MNHEY, CDR2 SMNVEV (reference sequence). Trimming shortened V by 6 bases and J by 5 bases, and 16 bases separated the two germline ends. The CDR3 has 14 residues. CDR3 DNA: TGTGCCAGCAGCCACCGGGGGGGCCCTTATGGCTACACCTTC. The encoded protein is CASSHRGGPYGYTF.

The genes are TRBV29-1 and TRBJ1-2; D may be TRBD1 (5 bases). The CDR3 totals 12 residues. V lost 4 bases to trimming and J lost 8 bases, with 14 bases between them. Looked up from germline, CDR1 is SQVTM and CDR2 is ANQGSEA. CDR3 amino acids: CSVGSSRAGYTF. CDR3 in DNA: TGCAGCGTTGGGTCCTCCAGGGCGGGCTACACCTTC.

The chain combines TRBV4-2 with TRBJ2-5, with 10 bases matching TRBD2. This CDR3 comprises 15 residues. CDR1 is LGHNA, CDR2 YNFKEQ, per germline. V trimming: 1 base; J trimming: 1 base; junction bases outside the gene matches: 0. CDR3 coding DNA: TGTGCCAGCAGCCAAGGGACTAGCGGCCAAGAGACCCAGTACTTC. It yields the protein CASSQGTSGQETQYF.

V usage is TRBV7-9 and J usage is TRBJ1-2; 7 bases agree with TRBD1. Losses at the gene ends were 2 bases for V and 7 bases for J; bases not matched to a gene: 7. CDR1 and CDR2 from the germline V gene are SEHNR and FQNEAQ (reference sequence). The CDR3 is 14 amino acids. CDR3 nucleotide sequence: TGTGCCAGCAGCTTAAGGGACAGCAGCGGTGGCTACACCTTC. It codes for CASSLRDSSGGYTF.

The rearrangement joins TRBV7-2 to TRBJ1-1; 9 nucleotides line up with TRBD1. This CDR3 spans 14 amino acids. Germline CDR1 is SGHTA and CDR2 is FQGNSA. The V gene end was trimmed by 5 bases and the J gene end by 4 bases; junction bases not matched to a gene: 5. The CDR3 spells CASSPGQGVTEAFF. The CDR3 DNA follows: TGTGCCAGCAGCCCGGGACAGGGTGTCACTGAAGCTTTCTTT.

V is TRBV18 and J is TRBJ2-6, with TRBD1 matching 7 bases. V shed 3 bases and J 2 bases; nucleotides not matched to a gene: 10. Germline values: CDR1 KGHSH, CDR2 LQKENI. The CDR3 covers 18 residues. CDR3 residues: CASSPNPDRRTGANVLTF. In DNA form, the CDR3 reads TGTGCCAGCTCACCTAATCCGGACAGGCGGACTGGGGCCAACGTCCTGACTTTC.

V and J are TRBV10-3 and TRBJ1-6; no reliable D call. CDR1 is ENHRY and CDR2 is SYGVKD in the germline V gene. Between the trimmed V and J ends, which lost 2 bases and 10 bases, there was a span of 18 bases. This CDR3 contains 16 residues. DNA for the CDR3: TGTGCCATCAGTGAGAGTCCGGGGAGAAAAGGGTCACCCCTCCACTTT. Translating it yields CAISESPGRKGSPLHF.

This chain connects TRBV18 to TRBJ1-1, with 8 bases aligning to TRBD1. Trimming took 3 bases from V and 7 from J; bases not matched to a gene: 7. Germline V gene lookup returns CDR1 KGHSH and CDR2 LQKENI. The CDR3 totals 14 residues. Here the CDR3 DNA reads TGTGCCAGCTCACCGCTACAGGGGGATTATGAAGCTTTCTTT. It encodes CASSPLQGDYEAFF. The full variable domain, in which reference TRBV18 and TRBJ1-1 provide the parts outside the CDR3, is NAGVMQNPRHLVRRRGQEARLRCSPMKGHSHVYWYRQLPEEGLKFMVYLQKENIIDESGMPKERFSAEFPKEGPSILRIQQVVRGDSAAYFCASSPLQGDYEAFFGQGTRLTVV.

DNA for the CDR3: TGTGCCAGCAGCCTTTTACGAGACAGCCAAGAGACCCAGTACTTC. Protein sequence: CASSLLRDSQETQYF. This chain connects TRBV7-2 to TRBJ2-5; a possible D gene is TRBD1 (5 bases). V was cut by 5 bases and J by 1 base, with 14 bases left in between. Germline loops: CDR1 SGHTA, CDR2 FQGNSA. The CDR3 totals 15 residues.

V gene TRBV28 combines with J gene TRBJ2-5; 8 positions agree with TRBD1. Matching the DNA end better, TRBJ2-7 makes the J call doubtful. Germline V gives CDR1 MDHEN, CDR2 SYDVKM. The CDR3 is 15 residues long. The CDR3 sequence is CASPPTGQAPHEQYF. As DNA, the CDR3 is TGTGCCAGCCCTCCCACGGGACAGGCCCCCCACGAGCAGTACTTC.

This clone came up once. The rearrangement uses TRBV7-2 and TRBJ2-7; D perhaps matches TRBD2 (6 bases). Per the germline V gene, CDR1 is SGHTA and CDR2 is FQGNSA. Trimming removed 4 bases at V and 2 bases at J, with 15 bases between. This CDR3 comprises 15 residues. The CDR3: CASSWGGGWTYEQYF. The CDR3 nucleotides read TGTGCCAGCAGCTGGGGTGGGGGGTGGACCTACGAGCAGTACTTC. The full variable domain, rest sourced from reference TRBV7-2 and TRBJ2-7, is GAGVSQSPSNKVTEKGKDVELRCDPISGHTALYWYRQSLGQGLEFLIYFQGNSAPDKSGLPSDRFSAERTGGSVSTLTIQRTQQEDSAVYLCASSWGGGWTYEQYFGPGTRLTVT.

The chain carries TRBV7-2 and TRBJ2-3; D might be TRBD1 (6 bases). Trimming cost V 4 bases and J 4 bases, with 15 bases left between them. Germline V gives CDR1 SGHTA, CDR2 FQGNSA. The length of the CDR3 is 15 residues. The DNA for the CDR3 is TGTGCCAGCAGCTCGCGAGGGCAGGGGTCAGATACGCAGTATTTT. Encoded protein: CASSSRGQGSDTQYF.

This chain uses TRBV7-3 with TRBJ2-3; 10 bases are shared with TRBD2. Germline assignment: CDR1 SGHTA and CDR2 FQGTGA. The CDR3 loop spans 18 amino acids. V lost 5 bases to trimming and J lost 2 bases; unmatched junction nucleotides: 13. CDR3 amino acids: CASSPTPGTSEDTDTQYF. Here the CDR3 DNA reads TGTGCCAGCAGCCCCACCCCCGGGACTAGCGAGGACACAGATACGCAGTATTTT.

The V call is TRBV7-2, the J call TRBJ2-5, with D perhaps matching TRBD1 (5 bases). The CDR3 has 13 residues. In germline, CDR1 is SGHTA, CDR2 FQGNSA. V was shortened by 4 bases and J by 7 bases, with 13 bases between the two germline ends. The DNA of the CDR3 is TGTGCCAGCAGCTCCCCCAGGGTGGCGACCCAGTACTTC. Its protein product is CASSSPRVATQYF.

The rearrangement uses TRBV7-8 and TRBJ1-2; D may be TRBD1 (6 bases). The CDR3 sequence is 15 residues long. The V end lost 1 base, the J end lost 4 bases, and 13 bases lay between the germline ends. Germline V gene lookup returns CDR1 SGHVS and CDR2 FQNEAQ. CDR3 residues: CASSLGTVPFYGYTF. The CDR3 DNA reads TGTGCCAGCAGCTTAGGGACAGTCCCCTTCTATGGCTACACCTTC.

This chain uses TRBV5-4 with TRBJ1-1, with D perhaps matching TRBD1 (5 bases). CDR3 length equals 12 residues. Trimming cost V 5 bases and J 6 bases, with 11 bases left between them. CDR1 and CDR2 from the germline V gene are SGHNT and YYREEE (reference sequence). The CDR3 DNA is TGTGCCAGCAGAGGGGCGGGGCCTGAAGCTTTCTTT. This sequence encodes CASRGAGPEAFF.

The J gene is TRBJ2-2, the V gene TRBV27; 8 nucleotides match TRBD2. Germline CDR1 and CDR2: MNHEY and SMNVEV (reference sequence). There are 16 residues in the CDR3. V was pared by 6 bases and J by 1 base, with 7 bases of the junction left unmatched. The DNA for the CDR3 is TGTGCCAGCAGGGTTGTCGGGGGGGGGAACACCGGGGAGCTGTTTTTT. It specifies CASRVVGGGNTGELFF.

The chain has TRBV5-8 and TRBJ2-5; D perhaps matches TRBD2 (5 bases). The J call is doubtful: the DNA matches TRBJ2-7 better. The germline gives CDR1 SGHTS, CDR2 YDEGEE. The CDR3 is made up of 17 amino acids. CDR3 region: CASSSPLGSVNSYEQYF. The CDR3 nucleotides read TGTGCCAGCAGCTCCCCTCTAGGTAGCGTCAATTCCTACGAGCAGTACTTC.

The chain has TRBV11-3 and TRBJ2-2; D is possibly TRBD2 (6 bases). Trimming pared 1 base from V and 4 bases from J, leaving 22 bases between. The CDR3 consists of 19 residues. The germline CDR1 and CDR2 sequences are SGHNT and YENEEA. CDR3 sequence reads: CASSLAPPGGRGITGELFF. DNA for the CDR3: TGTGCCAGCAGCTTAGCACCCCCAGGAGGGCGAGGAATCACCGGGGAGCTGTTTTTT.

J is TRBJ2-3 and V is TRBV30; 9 bases line up with TRBD1. This CDR3 spans 15 amino acids. Germline trimming cut 8 bases from V and 4 bases from J; bases unmatched to any gene: 13. The germline gives CDR1 GTSNPN, CDR2 SVGIG (reference sequence). The CDR3 region is CAHSTGGILADTQYF. The CDR3 DNA is TGTGCCCACTCGACAGGGGGTATTTTAGCAGATACGCAGTATTTT.

The chain is built from TRBV7-2 and TRBJ1-1; D is unresolved. The V and J ends lost 0 bases and 4 bases respectively, with 9 bases between them. The V gene's germline CDR1 is SGHTA and CDR2 FQGNSA. This CDR3 has 14 amino acids. The CDR3 here is CASSLAGGRTEAFF. As DNA, the CDR3 is TGTGCCAGCAGCTTAGCGGGCGGGCGCACTGAAGCTTTCTTT.

The chain recombines TRBV19 with TRBJ1-1, with D maybe TRBD1 (5 bases). V was trimmed by 6 bases and J by 3 bases, leaving 11 bases between them. Germline CDR1 and CDR2: LNHDA and SQIVND (reference sequence). The CDR3 consists of 13 residues. As DNA, the CDR3 is TGTGCCAGTAGGGAGGAGGGGTACACTGAAGCTTTCTTT. Translation gives CASREEGYTEAFF.

The rearrangement joins TRBV13 to TRBJ1-2; D is perhaps TRBD1 (5 bases). CDR3 length equals 14 residues. Germline V gives CDR1 PRHDT, CDR2 FYEKMQ (reference sequence). Trimming took 0 bases from V and 6 from J, leaving 11 bases between them. DNA of the CDR3: TGTGCCAGCAGCTTAGGGACATGGGGCGATGGCTACACCTTC. It codes for CASSLGTWGDGYTF.

The rearrangement uses TRBV9 and TRBJ2-2, with 8 bases aligning to TRBD2. The V and J ends lost 2 bases and 5 bases, in that order; junction bases with no gene match: 2. Germline V gene data show CDR1 as SGDLS and CDR2 as YYNGEE. The CDR3 runs 14 residues. In nucleotides, the CDR3 is TGTGCCAGCAGCGTCGGACTAGCAACCGGGGAGCTGTTTTTT. It codes for CASSVGLATGELFF.